These 30 T cell receptor beta chains share one sample of origin, sequenced in a study of neurological immune-mediated disorders (dated by TCRdb to the late 2010s). The library was produced with 5' RACE. Sequencer: Illumina HiSeq 2500. TCRdb cleaned the public reads at Q25 with fastp, built clones with MiXCR and kept in-frame beta chains. One record per CDR3 amino acid sequence lists the most common genes and DNA. Counted in this sample were 55,000 to 70,000 distinct CDR3 sequences; 2.5% to 4% of them appeared once. The ten most abundant clones make up 4% to 6.5% of the sample. Material for sequencing was PBMCs. The receptors shown here come from a woman in her fifties or sixties with multiple sclerosis.

This clonotype occurred many times. Compared with germline, one end of the junction differs, possibly owing to a read error. The chain employs TRBV5-1 and TRBJ1-6; a weak D match, TRBD1 (5 bases). From germline, CDR1 is SGHRS and CDR2 YFSETQ. This CDR3 region has 16 residues. CDR3 amino acids: CASSSSGGGRSSTLNF. CDR3 coding DNA: TGCGCCAGCAGCTCCTCCGGCGGGGGTCGGAGTTCAACCCTCAACTTT. The whole variable domain, remainder taken from reference TRBV5-1 and TRBJ1-6, is KAGVTQTPRYLIKTRGQQVTLSCSPISGHRSVSWYQQTPGQGLQFLFEYFSETQRNKGNFPGRFSGRQFSNSRSEMNVSTLELGDSALYLCASSSSGGGRSSTLNFGNGTRLTVT.

This clonotype was seen at least ten times. V gene TRBV7-8 combines with J gene TRBJ2-2; either TRBD1 or TRBD2 may fit D (5 bases each). Germline loops: CDR1 SGHVS, CDR2 FQNEAQ. There are 16 residues in the CDR3. V was clipped by 5 bases and J by 1 base, with 14 bases between them. CDR3 region: CASSLHGAGNTGELFF. CDR3 in DNA: TGTGCCAGCAGCCTACATGGGGCGGGGAACACCGGGGAGCTGTTTTTT.

This clonotype showed up just a few times. At one end, the junction sequence differs from germline, possibly due to a read error. J is TRBJ1-5 and V is TRBV24-1; perhaps TRBD1 as D (5 bases). The CDR3 covers 15 residues. Germline values: CDR1 KGHDR, CDR2 SFDVKD. The CDR3 here is CATSDSGDLNKTQNF. The CDR3 DNA is TGTGCCACCAGTGATTCGGGGGACCTTAATAAGACCCAGAATTTT.

This clonotype showed up many times. The chain uses TRBV12-3 or TRBV12-4 and TRBJ2-3, with D perhaps TRBD1 or TRBD2 (5 bases each). Deletions cut 6 bases from V and 7 bases from J, with 20 bases between. The length of the CDR3 is 15 residues. For the CDR3, the DNA is TGTGCCAGCAGGCCCGGTGGGACCATAGTACATACGCAGTATTTT. Translation: CASRPGGTIVHTQYF.

This clonotype was picked up many times. This chain joins TRBV5-1 and TRBJ1-1; D may be TRBD1 (6 bases). The V end lost 2 bases, the J end lost 1 base, and 18 bases lay between the germline ends. Germline loops: CDR1 SGHRS, CDR2 YFSETQ. This CDR3 is 17 amino acids long. CDR3 loop: CASSFLGHPPGNTEAFF. In DNA, the CDR3 is TGCGCCAGCAGCTTTCTGGGACACCCACCGGGGAACACTGAAGCTTTCTTT.

The CDR3 DNA is TGTGCCAGCAGCCAAGGGGGGGCTCAAGAGACCCAGTACTTC. Translating it yields CASSQGGAQETQYF. V is TRBV4-2 and J is TRBJ2-5; D may correspond to TRBD1 or TRBD2 (6 bases each). V gave up 1 base and J gave up 2 bases, with 8 bases separating them. In germline, CDR1 is LGHNA, CDR2 YNFKEQ. CDR3 length: 14 amino acids.

This clonotype has just a few counts. CDR3 residues: CASSERVVDTEAFF. The CDR3 region has the DNA TGTGCCAGCTCAGAGAGGGTGGTGGACACTGAAGCTTTCTTT. The chain joins TRBV18 to TRBJ1-1, with D hard to call. The CDR3 sequence is 14 residues long. Germline loops: CDR1 KGHSH, CDR2 LQKENI. The germline V and J ends were trimmed by 5 bases and 3 bases, with 13 bases remaining between them.

This clonotype was observed at least ten times. The chain links TRBV10-2 to TRBJ2-3; TRBD2 matches 10 bases. V dropped 1 base and J dropped 5; count of bases not matched to a gene: 12. The CDR3 spans 18 residues. The V gene's germline CDR1 is WSHSY and CDR2 SAAADI. The CDR3 bases are TGCGCCAGCAGTGAGTGGGCTAGCGGGAGTTCCAGGCAAGATACGCAGTATTTT. Translated, it gives CASSEWASGSSRQDTQYF.

This clonotype was seen ten or more times. The rearrangement links TRBV5-1 to TRBJ1-2; D gene uncertain. V gave up 3 bases and J gave up 1 base, with 13 bases separating them. Germline values: CDR1 SGHRS, CDR2 YFSETQ. The CDR3 consists of 15 residues. The CDR3 DNA reads TGCGCCAGCAGCTCCCCGTATCTGGGTAACTATGGCTACACCTTC. Its translation is CASSSPYLGNYGYTF.

This clonotype was observed many times. The V gene is TRBV20-1, the J gene TRBJ2-6; unclear D gene. The CDR3 has 15 residues. Per the germline V gene, CDR1 is DFQATT and CDR2 is SNEGSKA (reference sequence). V lost 0 bases and J lost 0, with 6 bases in between. CDR3 residues: CSARDGSSGANVLTF. CDR3 nucleotide sequence: TGCAGTGCTAGAGACGGAAGCTCTGGGGCCAACGTCCTGACTTTC.

Details on this clonotype: The CDR3 does not end in the conserved phenylalanine or tryptophan, so this is likely a read error. The chain recombines TRBV7-2 with TRBJ2-7; 7 positions match TRBD2. V trimming: 5 bases; J trimming: 5 bases; junction bases outside the gene matches: 12. The germline V gene has CDR1 SGHTA and CDR2 FQGNSA. There are 15 residues in the CDR3. CDR3 loop: CASSPQRGGINEQYN. Here the CDR3 DNA reads TGTGCCAGCAGCCCACAGCGGGGTGGGATCAACGAGCAGTACAAC.

In its sample, this clonotype was seen many times. The chain combines TRBV12-3 or TRBV12-4 with TRBJ2-3; TRBD2 aligns across 8 bases. The V segment lost 6 bases and the J segment 1 base; nucleotides outside the gene matches: 9. The CDR3 consists of 16 residues. The CDR3 sequence: CASRPDGLAGTDTQYF. The DNA of the CDR3 is TGTGCCAGCAGGCCAGACGGACTAGCAGGCACAGATACGCAGTATTTT.

This clonotype was observed many times. The chain joins TRBV7-9 to TRBJ1-2; 8 positions match TRBD1. The CDR3 extends over 15 amino acids. Germline values: CDR1 SEHNR, CDR2 FQNEAQ (reference sequence). V shed 3 bases, J shed 3 bases, and the junction held 6 bases outside the gene matches. This chain's CDR3 is CASSFKDRADYGYTF. In DNA, the CDR3 is TGTGCCAGCAGCTTCAAGGACAGGGCTGACTATGGCTACACCTTC.

In its sample, this clonotype was seen many times. The CDR3 protein is CASSVHQFSGVYEQYV. The DNA for the CDR3 is TGTGCCAGCAGCGTTCATCAGTTCAGTGGGGTGTACGAGCAGTACGTC. This chain connects TRBV5-6 to TRBJ2-7; the D is unclear. Germline CDR1 is SGHDT and CDR2 is YYEEEE. The V gene lost 4 bases and the J gene lost 4 bases, with 21 bases spanning the gap. The length of the CDR3 is 16 residues.

This clonotype was seen many times. The chain recombines TRBV6-5 with TRBJ2-3, with D maybe TRBD2 (5 bases). CDR1 is MNHEY and CDR2 is SVGAGI in the germline V gene. The germline V and J ends were trimmed by 6 bases and 0 bases, with 16 bases remaining between them. This CDR3 region has 16 residues. The CDR3 nucleotides are TGTGCCAGCAGCCGCCAAGGGAGCCCCAGCACAGATACGCAGTATTTT. It codes for CASSRQGSPSTDTQYF.

In its sample, this clonotype was seen many times. The chain carries TRBV29-1 and TRBJ2-2; D is perhaps TRBD1 (6 bases). This CDR3 region has 13 residues. The V end was cut by 4 bases, the J end by 2 bases, with 8 bases between. CDR1 is SQVTM, CDR2 ANQGSEA, per germline. The CDR3 region is CSVGDTNTGELFF. In DNA, the CDR3 is TGCAGCGTTGGGGACACTAACACCGGGGAGCTGTTTTTT.

This clonotype was counted at least ten times. This chain links TRBV5-8 with TRBJ2-7; TRBD2 might be the D (5 bases). V dropped 2 bases and J dropped 5 bases, with 17 bases sitting between them. Germline CDR1 reads SGHTS; CDR2 reads YDEGEE. The CDR3 contains 15 residues. For the CDR3, the DNA is TGTGCCAGCAGCTTTGGGCAGAACGGGGTCGACGAGCAGTACTTC. Residues: CASSFGQNGVDEQYF.

This clonotype was observed at least ten times. CDR3 sequence: CSARVGGDTQYF. The CDR3 nucleotides are TGCAGTGCTAGAGTAGGGGGGGATACGCAGTATTTT. The V and J genes are TRBV20-1 and TRBJ2-3, with D perhaps matching TRBD1 or TRBD2 (6 bases each). Germline loops: CDR1 DFQATT, CDR2 SNEGSKA (reference sequence). Trimming stripped 1 base from V and 6 bases from J, with 8 bases between. CDR3 length: 12 residues.

This clonotype has at least ten counts. V gene TRBV6-5 combines with J gene TRBJ1-2; a possible D gene is TRBD1 (6 bases). Germline values: CDR1 MNHEY, CDR2 SVGAGI. Between the trimmed V and J ends, which lost 7 bases and 12 bases, there was a span of 15 bases. The CDR3 totals 11 residues. CDR3: CASKGPTGHTF. CDR3 in DNA: TGTGCCAGCAAGGGGCCGACAGGTCACACCTTC.

There are many counts of this clonotype. This chain uses TRBV2 with TRBJ2-1; 8 bases fit TRBD2. The germline V gene encodes CDR1 SNHLY and CDR2 FYNNEI. CDR3 size: 14 residues. Trimming removed 7 bases from V and 9 bases from J; junction bases left unmatched: 11. The CDR3 sequence is CASTLEIGRGEQFF. CDR3 DNA sequence: TGTGCCAGCACCCTGGAAATCGGGAGGGGTGAGCAGTTCTTC.

This clonotype was seen only a few times. V usage is TRBV29-1 and J usage is TRBJ1-1; D unclear. Germline V gives CDR1 SQVTM, CDR2 ANQGSEA. The CDR3 is 14 amino acids. V dropped 2 bases and J dropped 0 bases, with 10 bases sitting between them. The CDR3 loop reads CSVEIEKMNTEAFF. CDR3 in DNA: TGCAGCGTTGAAATAGAGAAAATGAACACTGAAGCTTTCTTT.

This clonotype has a count of ten or more. The chain combines TRBV20-1 with TRBJ2-1; no clear D gene. V shed 2 bases and J shed 6 bases, with 8 bases lying between them. The germline CDR1 and CDR2 sequences are DFQATT and SNEGSKA (reference sequence). The CDR3 length is 12 residues. The CDR3 coding sequence is TGCAGTGCTAGATATCCCGGCAATGAGCAGTTCTTC. Its protein is CSARYPGNEQFF.

This clonotype appeared many times. The V and J genes are TRBV4-3 and TRBJ2-1, with D perhaps TRBD2 (5 bases). CDR3 length equals 18 residues. V shed 0 bases and J shed 9 bases, with 24 bases lying between them. Per the germline V gene, CDR1 is LGHNA and CDR2 is YSLEER. CDR3 residues: CASSQDLARAGLPFEQFF. The CDR3 nucleotides are TGCGCCAGCAGCCAAGACCTCGCGAGGGCGGGTCTCCCCTTTGAGCAGTTCTTC.

This clonotype has a handful of counts. This may be a read error: a much more frequent sequence differs by one nucleotide. The chain carries TRBV28 and TRBJ1-5; D uncertain. Germline CDR1 reads MDHEN; CDR2 reads SYDVKM. The CDR3 has 12 residues. The DNA of the CDR3 is TGTGACAGCACTACTAACAATCAGCCCCAGCATTTT. This gives the protein CDSTTNNQPQHF. Using reference TRBV28 and TRBJ1-5 for the parts outside the CDR3, the full variable domain is DVKVTQSSRYLVKRTGEKVFLECVQDMDHENMFWYRQDPGLGLRLIYFSYDVKMKEKGDIPEGYSVSREKKERFSLILESASTNQTSMYLCDSTTNNQPQHFGDGTRLSIL.

This clonotype came up many times. The chain combines TRBV4-2 with TRBJ2-2; D ambiguous. Trimming shortened V by 2 bases and J by 2 bases, and 6 bases separated the two germline ends. CDR1 and CDR2 (germline): LGHNA, YNFKEQ. The CDR3 runs to 14 residues. The CDR3 nucleotides are TGTGCCAGCAGCCAATTTGATAACACCGGGGAGCTGTTTTTT. Its protein product is CASSQFDNTGELFF.

This clonotype was counted at least ten times. The V and J genes are TRBV4-2 and TRBJ1-1, with 9 bases aligning to TRBD1. The CDR3 consists of 15 residues. CDR1 and CDR2 (germline): LGHNA, YNFKEQ. V trimming: 0 bases; J trimming: 7 bases; junction bases outside the gene matches: 6. The CDR3 DNA follows: TGTGCCAGCAGCCAAGAGGACAGGGGTGAGGGTGAAGCTTTCTTT. Translating gives CASSQEDRGEGEAFF.

This clonotype was recorded many times. The rearrangement joins TRBV5-1 to TRBJ2-3; 10 bases fit TRBD2. This CDR3 has 17 amino acids. With 0 bases clipped from V and 3 bases from J, the junction kept 7 bases outside the gene matches. CDR1 is SGHRS and CDR2 is YFSETQ in the germline V gene. The CDR3 nucleotides read TGCGCCAGCAGCTTGGGATCGACTAGCGGGCGAACAGATACGCAGTATTTT. Translating gives CASSLGSTSGRTDTQYF.

This clonotype was counted at least ten times. The rearrangement links TRBV7-2 to TRBJ2-6; 8 bases align to TRBD2. The V gene's germline CDR1 is SGHTA and CDR2 FQGNSA. Trimming took 4 bases from V and 4 from J; bases not matched to a gene: 12. This CDR3 has 18 residues. The CDR3 DNA follows: TGTGCCAGCAGCTCCCCGCGGGGCGGGAGGACCGGGGCCAACGTCCTGACTTTC. This sequence encodes CASSSPRGGRTGANVLTF.

A few counts support this clonotype. This rearrangement joins TRBV28 to TRBJ1-5; 10 nucleotides agree with TRBD1. Germline V gene sequence: CDR1 MDHEN, CDR2 SYDVKM. V shed 6 bases and J 4 bases; nucleotides not matched to a gene: 6. This CDR3 region has 15 residues. The CDR3 loop reads CASRARQGANQPQHF. The CDR3 DNA follows: TGTGCCAGCAGAGCTAGACAGGGGGCGAATCAGCCCCAGCATTTT.

This clonotype was seen repeatedly, ten times or more. V gene TRBV4-1 combines with J gene TRBJ2-4; D is uncertain. The V end lost 1 base, the J end lost 0 bases, and 10 bases lay between the germline ends. This CDR3 is built from 16 residues. Germline V lookup: CDR1 MGHRA, CDR2 YSYEKL. The CDR3 region is CASSQGAPLAKNIQYF. CDR3 sequence (DNA): TGCGCCAGCAGCCAAGGGGCCCCCCTAGCCAAAAACATTCAGTACTTC.